The rows below give T cell receptor beta chains drawn from one sample of a study of T cell responses to AZD1222 COVID-19 vaccine. Clones were read by immunoSEQ multiplex PCR, and TCRdb kept only the in-frame ones, dropping some. The table has about 84,000 clones, roughly 85% seen once; the top ten hold approximately 1.5%. The specimen comprised peripheral blood, sampled on day 0 of AZD1222 vaccination. The origin of the receptors is an adult in good health. CDR3s include the opening cysteine and the closing phenylalanine or tryptophan. Fields, in order: D gene, J gene, V gene, clone size, CDR3 protein, CDR3 DNA. A D gene is named only where the DNA matches it firmly. Expanded clones are given a class, and other clones once, few, many or no size at all.

d_gene: -; j_gene: TRBJ2-2; v_gene: TRBV6-2/TRBV6-3; abundance: -; CDR3aa: CASSYPLGGELFF; CDR3nt: TGTGCCAGCAGTTACCCCCTCGGAGGGGAGCTGTTTTTT
d_gene: TRBD2; j_gene: TRBJ2-1; v_gene: TRBV3-1/TRBV3-2; abundance: -; CDR3aa: CASSQLAGGGNEQFF; CDR3nt: TGTGCCAGCAGCCAATTAGCGGGAGGGGGCAATGAGCAGTTCTTC
d_gene: -; j_gene: TRBJ2-2; v_gene: TRBV29-1; abundance: once; CDR3aa: CSVVRSTGELFF; CDR3nt: TGCAGCGTTGTCAGAAGTACCGGGGAGCTGTTTTTT
d_gene: -; j_gene: TRBJ1-1; v_gene: TRBV5-1; abundance: once; CDR3aa: CASSVALLGTEAFF; CDR3nt: TGCGCCAGCAGCGTCGCCCTGTTGGGAACTGAAGCTTTCTTT
d_gene: -; j_gene: TRBJ1-1; v_gene: TRBV4-3; abundance: -; CDR3aa: CASRSAQGSRGAFF; CDR3nt: TGCGCCAGCAGGTCAGCTCAAGGGAGCCGTGGGGCTTTCTTT
d_gene: -; j_gene: TRBJ2-3; v_gene: TRBV19; abundance: -; CDR3aa: CASSIDAGGVTDTQYF; CDR3nt: TGTGCCAGTAGTATAGATGCAGGCGGGGTCACAGATACGCAGTATTTT
d_gene: -; j_gene: TRBJ1-5; v_gene: TRBV28; abundance: -; CDR3aa: CASSLEGSGRGQPQHF; CDR3nt: TGTGCCAGCAGTTTAGAGGGCAGCGGAAGAGGGCAGCCCCAGCATTTT
d_gene: TRBD1; j_gene: TRBJ1-5; v_gene: TRBV12-3/TRBV12-4; abundance: -; CDR3aa: CASRTGSNQPQHF; CDR3nt: TGTGCCAGCAGGACAGGGAGCAATCAGCCCCAGCATTTT
d_gene: -; j_gene: TRBJ1-5; v_gene: TRBV5-8; abundance: -; CDR3aa: CASSPLVGEVNQPQHF; CDR3nt: TGTGCCAGCAGCCCTTTGGTAGGGGAAGTCAATCAGCCCCAGCATTTT
d_gene: -; j_gene: TRBJ1-2; v_gene: TRBV11-2; abundance: -; CDR3aa: CASSLQTDLGYTF; CDR3nt: TGTGCCAGCAGCTTACAGACAGACCTCGGCTACACCTTC
d_gene: TRBD2; j_gene: TRBJ2-2; v_gene: TRBV19; abundance: once; CDR3aa: CASSQRGGELFF; CDR3nt: TGTGCCAGTAGTCAGCGGGGCGGGGAGCTGTTTTTT
d_gene: TRBD1; j_gene: TRBJ1-1; v_gene: TRBV18; abundance: -; CDR3aa: CASSPPGQMGFF; CDR3nt: TGTGCCAGCTCGCCGCCGGGACAGATGGGCTTCTTT
d_gene: TRBD1; j_gene: TRBJ1-5; v_gene: TRBV6-2/TRBV6-3; abundance: -; CDR3aa: CASSYNRGDQPQHF; CDR3nt: TGTGCCAGCAGTTACAACAGGGGCGATCAGCCCCAGCATTTT
d_gene: -; j_gene: TRBJ1-6; v_gene: TRBV3-1/TRBV3-2; abundance: -; CDR3aa: CASSQGRGDSPLHF; CDR3nt: TGTGCCAGCAGCCAAGGACGCGGGGATTCACCCCTCCACTTT